This T cell receptor (beta chain) was profiled in a study of regulatory T cells in long-lasting Graves disease. This clonotype has a count of ten or more. Time point noted: newly diagnosed GD, antithyroid drugs for less than 3 months. There was RNA extracted from PBMCs, and the TCR library was made from it. Relying on iRepertoire HTBI primers and Arm-PCR of CDR3 regions, the team built TCR beta libraries. MiXCR was run by TCRdb on the multiplex PCR reads, yielding one entry per CDR3 protein. This table holds around 400,000 distinct CDR3 sequences, 14% to 15% found once. V lost 4 bases to trimming and J lost 3 bases, with 7 bases between them. Germline-derived CDR1 and CDR2 are SQVTM and ANQGSEA. This CDR3 is 11 amino acids long. In addition, the sample was reused for a study of T cells in Graves' hyperthyroidism and ophthalmopathy.

The chain combines TRBV29-1 with TRBJ2-7; D might be TRBD2 (6 bases). This clonotype originated in a woman aged 35 to 49 with Graves disease. The source material was peripheral blood mononuclear cells (PBMCs), sampled at new diagnosis, from a patient treated with antithyroid drugs. CDR3 in amino acids: CSVGGDYEQYF. CDR3 in DNA: TGCAGCGTTGGGGGGGACTACGAGCAGTACTTC.